This T cell receptor (beta chain) emerged from a study of T-cell reconstitution after alpha-beta-depleted transplantation in children. As concerns this clonotype: What it binds is not known.

V shed 6 bases and J shed 4 bases, with 9 bases lying between them. The CDR3 runs to 12 residues. Study observations and caveats: After one year, T-cell counts and TCRbeta diversity mostly came from new T cells. At around two months after transplant, the alpha-beta T cells were reportedly derived from several hundred expanded clones that came from non-depleted graft cells. The origin of high day-60 TCRbeta diversity in some patients lay in surviving recipient T cells and thymic progenitors.

The library targeted TCRbeta and was prepared with unique molecular identifiers. One entry per CDR3 protein, called by TCRdb with MiXCR from the PCR reads. Among around 420,000 distinct CDR3 sequences, around 16% were seen once, and the ten largest hold under 30%. The receptor was derived from a boy under two years old who had a stem cell transplant for Wiskott-Aldrich syndrome, so the T cells may come from the graft donor. This rearrangement joins TRBV12-3 or TRBV12-4 to TRBJ1-2, with no clear D. This sample comprised PBMCs, mostly from graft donor cells, obtained 360 days after TCRalphabeta/CD19-depleted stem cell transplant. This CDR3 reads CASSLLPYGYTF. CDR3 bases: TGTGCCAGCAGCCTCCTCCCCTATGGCTACACCTTC.